This entry features one T cell receptor beta chain sequence. The data originate from a study of blood T cells in healthy people across ages. Healthy individuals of Caucasian origin from Russia, aged about 6 to 100, served as donors. This CDR3 is built from 14 residues. Germline-derived CDR1 and CDR2 are SGHRS and YFSETQ. A second PCR, run for roughly 7 to 11 cycles, used a sample-barcoded 5' primer plus a J-beta primer mix. TCRdb used MiXCR to reprocess the 5' RACE reads, holding one entry per CDR3 protein. This sample has around 780,000 distinct CDR3 sequences, with around 50% found just once. Sequencing was performed on blood. The V and J genes are TRBV5-1 and TRBJ2-5; D not resolved. The end of the DNA fits TRBJ2-4 better, so the J call may be wrong. The clonotype was recovered from a man aged 40-49 years in good health. The CDR3 loop is CASSLAQQVNIQYF. CDR3 sequence (DNA): TGCGCCAGCAGTCTCGCCCAACAAGTAAACATTCAGTACTTC.